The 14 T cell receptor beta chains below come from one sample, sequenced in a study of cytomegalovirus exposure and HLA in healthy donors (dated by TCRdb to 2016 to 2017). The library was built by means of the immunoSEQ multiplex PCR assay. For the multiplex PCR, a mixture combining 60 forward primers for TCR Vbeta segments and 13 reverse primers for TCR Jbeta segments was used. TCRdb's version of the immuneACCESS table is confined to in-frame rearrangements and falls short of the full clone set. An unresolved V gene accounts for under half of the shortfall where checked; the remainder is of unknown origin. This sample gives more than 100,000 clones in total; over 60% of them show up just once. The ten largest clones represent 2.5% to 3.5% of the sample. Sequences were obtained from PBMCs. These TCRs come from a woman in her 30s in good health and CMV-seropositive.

The CDR3 sequence: CASSVVEGETQYF. CDR3 DNA sequence: TGTGCCAGCAGCGTAGTTGAGGGAGAGACCCAGTACTTC. V gene TRBV9 combines with J gene TRBJ2-5, with D possibly TRBD2 on 5 matching bases. Germline V gives CDR1 SGDLS, CDR2 YYNGEE. V was clipped by 0 bases and J by 4 bases, with 7 bases between them. This CDR3 has 13 amino acids.

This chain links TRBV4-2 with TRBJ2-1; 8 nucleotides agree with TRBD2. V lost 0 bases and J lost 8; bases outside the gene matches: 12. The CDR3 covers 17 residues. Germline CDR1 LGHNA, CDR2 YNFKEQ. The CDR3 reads CASSQDLIQRGYDEQFF. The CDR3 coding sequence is TGTGCCAGCAGCCAAGATTTGATCCAGCGGGGGTATGATGAGCAGTTCTTC.

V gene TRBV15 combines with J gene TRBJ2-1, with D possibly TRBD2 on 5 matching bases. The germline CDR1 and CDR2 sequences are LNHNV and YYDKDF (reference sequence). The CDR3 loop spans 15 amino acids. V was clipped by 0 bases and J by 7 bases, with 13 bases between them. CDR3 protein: CATSRDSLAPNEQFF. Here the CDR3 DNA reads TGTGCCACCAGCAGAGATTCCCTAGCTCCAAATGAGCAGTTCTTC.

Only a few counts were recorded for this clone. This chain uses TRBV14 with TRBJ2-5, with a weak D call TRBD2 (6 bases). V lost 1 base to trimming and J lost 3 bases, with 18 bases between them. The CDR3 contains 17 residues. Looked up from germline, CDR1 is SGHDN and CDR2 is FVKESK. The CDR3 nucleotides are TGTGCCAGCAGCCAAGTACCATCTTGGGGGGAGAAAGAGACCCAGTACTTC. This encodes CASSQVPSWGEKETQYF.

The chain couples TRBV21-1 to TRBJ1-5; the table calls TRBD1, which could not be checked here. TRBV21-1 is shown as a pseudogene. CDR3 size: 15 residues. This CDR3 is CASSKVTGPNQPQHF. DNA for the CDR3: TGTGCCAGCAGCAAAGTGACAGGGCCGAATCAGCCCCAGCATTTT.

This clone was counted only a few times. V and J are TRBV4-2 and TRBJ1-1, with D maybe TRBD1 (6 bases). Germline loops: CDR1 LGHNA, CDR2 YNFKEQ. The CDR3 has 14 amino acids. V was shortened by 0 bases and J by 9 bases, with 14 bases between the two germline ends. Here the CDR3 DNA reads TGTGCCAGCAGCCAAGACAAAACCGGGACAAAAGCTTTCTTT. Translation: CASSQDKTGTKAFF.

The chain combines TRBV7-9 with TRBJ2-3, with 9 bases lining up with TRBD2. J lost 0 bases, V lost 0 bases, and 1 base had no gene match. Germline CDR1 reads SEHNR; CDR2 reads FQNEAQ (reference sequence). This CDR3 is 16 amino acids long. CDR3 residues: CASSLARGGSTDTQYF. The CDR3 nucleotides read TGTGCCAGCAGCTTAGCGCGGGGGGGGAGCACAGATACGCAGTATTTT.

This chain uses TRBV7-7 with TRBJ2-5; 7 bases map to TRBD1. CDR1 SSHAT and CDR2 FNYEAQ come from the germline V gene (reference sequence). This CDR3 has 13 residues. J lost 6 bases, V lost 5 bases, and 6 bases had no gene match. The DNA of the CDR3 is TGTGCCAGCAGCCCCGGGACAGCGCAGACCCAGTACTTC. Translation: CASSPGTAQTQYF.

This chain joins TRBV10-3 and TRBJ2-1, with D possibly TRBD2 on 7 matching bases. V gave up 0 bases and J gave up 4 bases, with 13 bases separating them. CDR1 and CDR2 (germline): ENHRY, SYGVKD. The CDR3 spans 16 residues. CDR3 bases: TGTGCCATCAGTGAGTCGAAGGGGGGGGTATACAATGAGCAGTTCTTC. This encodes CAISESKGGVYNEQFF.

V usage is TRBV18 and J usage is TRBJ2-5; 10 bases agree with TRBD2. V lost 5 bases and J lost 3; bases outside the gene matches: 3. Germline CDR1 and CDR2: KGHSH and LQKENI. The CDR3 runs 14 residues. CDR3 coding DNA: TGTGCCAGCTCAGAAAGCGGGGGGGAAGAGACCCAGTACTTC. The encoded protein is CASSESGGEETQYF.

The CDR3 DNA reads as TGTGCCAGCTCACCATCGACTAGCGGCACAGATACGCAGTATTTT. As protein: CASSPSTSGTDTQYF. The chain has TRBV18 and TRBJ2-3; TRBD2 matches at 8 bases. CDR1 and CDR2 (germline): KGHSH, LQKENI. This CDR3 is built from 15 residues. V gave up 2 bases and J gave up 1 base; unmatched junction bases: 2.

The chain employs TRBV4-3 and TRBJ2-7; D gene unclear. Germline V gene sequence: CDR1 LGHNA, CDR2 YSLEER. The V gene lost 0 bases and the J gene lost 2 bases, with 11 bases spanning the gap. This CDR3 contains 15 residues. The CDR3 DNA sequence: TGCGCCAGCAGCCAAGATCTGTGGAGTGCCTACGAGCAGTACTTC. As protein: CASSQDLWSAYEQYF.

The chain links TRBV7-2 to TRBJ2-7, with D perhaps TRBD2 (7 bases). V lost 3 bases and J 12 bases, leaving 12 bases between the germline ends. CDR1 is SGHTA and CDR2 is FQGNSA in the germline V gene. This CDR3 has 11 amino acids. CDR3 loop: CASSLGGPGYF. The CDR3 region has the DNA TGTGCCAGCAGCTTGGGGGGGCCCGGGTACTTC. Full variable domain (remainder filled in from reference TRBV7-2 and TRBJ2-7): GAGVSQSPSNKVTEKGKDVELRCDPISGHTALYWYRQSLGQGLEFLIYFQGNSAPDKSGLPSDRFSAERTGGSVSTLTIQRTQQEDSAVYLCASSLGGPGYFGPGTRLTVT.

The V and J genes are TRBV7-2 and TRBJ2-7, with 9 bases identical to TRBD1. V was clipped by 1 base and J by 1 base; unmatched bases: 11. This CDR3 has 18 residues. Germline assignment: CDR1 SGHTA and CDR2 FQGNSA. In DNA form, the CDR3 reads TGTGCCAGCAGCTTAGGAGACCATGGGACAGGGTTTTCCTACGAGCAGTACTTC. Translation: CASSLGDHGTGFSYEQYF.